This entry is about one T cell receptor (beta chain). Its antigen target is currently unknown. No base qualities exist here, and no much larger clone lies one base off it. TCR beta CDR3 regions were sequenced from DNA using the immunoSEQ Assay. On the authors' methods: T cell density was computed as TCR beta template counts normalized to usable DNA estimated by amplifying housekeeping genes. Richness was estimated using the preseqR package, with extrapolation to 400,000 templates for PBMC samples and to 120,000 templates for tissue samples. Clonality was taken to be one minus Pielou's evenness. Tissue-enriched TCRs were identified through differential abundance testing performed on productive amino-acid clonotypes, with a minimum total count of 5 and an alpha of 0.1. The Jaccard Index and the Morisita Overlap Index were used to quantify repertoire overlap between compartments. GLIPH grouped TCR beta CDR3s together with public tetramer-defined viral CDR3s, and a viral motif had to include at least three viral sequences and show V-gene enrichment. This is the immuneACCESS table as TCRdb keeps it, with only in-frame sequences that have V and J called. A part of the clones is gone; compared with another copy, unresolved V genes explain less than half, and the rest is unexplained. Clonal size and the V and J genes are those of that table, whereas D and trimming came from the DNA. The sample records around 55,000 clones, approximately 86% of which are singletons. The ten largest clones capture about a sixth of the sample.

The germline V gene specifies SGHRS as CDR1 and YFSETQ as CDR2. Taken from cysteine to phenylalanine, the CDR3 has 15 residues. The DNA shown is the 45-base CDR3, in frame from base 1. The junction shows trimming of 0 bases on V and 10 bases on J, and the gene matches do not reach 3 bases of it. The data were obtained in a study of T cells in localized non-small cell lung cancer (TCRdb year 2020). Context from the whole study: The study examined T cell repertoires in roughly 240 patients with early-stage NSCLC and compared tumors with uninvolved tumor-adjacent lungs. All 250 or so NSCLC patients in the cohort were treatment-naive and had localized lung tumors that were resected. NSCLC patients had a mean age of approximately 66 years, and around 130 were male and some 98 female. What the work shows at the level of the full study, not this receptor alone: Uninvolved tumor-adjacent lung showed the highest T cell clonality, higher than tumor, which suggests more focused antigenic responses in the adjacent lung. A median of 57 of the top 100 tumor clones were detected in paired uninvolved adjacent lung, and around 30 of these tumor clones were also found among the top 100 clones of the paired uninvolved adjacent lung. Higher blood T cell density associated with longer overall survival, while higher adjacent-lung clonality associated with shorter survival. Since the design was exploratory, TCR variables were selected using unadjusted p-values with no false-discovery rate correction. Because multi-region tumor sequencing was not performed, intratumor heterogeneity could not be ruled out.

At diagnosis, tumor, uninvolved tumor-adjacent lung and peripheral blood were collected and then preserved as a mix of FFPE and fresh-frozen material. Blood samples were analyzed as peripheral blood mononuclear cells for TCR repertoire profiling. The sequences come from PBMCs, collected before any cancer treatment. This receptor was taken from a female donor with stage II lung adenocarcinoma. Recombination connected TRBV5-1 to TRBJ2-1, with 14 middle bases fitting TRBD2. In nucleotide form, the sequence is TGCGCCAGCAGCTTGGCCGGGACTAGCGGGGGCGAGCAGTTCTTC. Its protein product is CASSLAGTSGGEQFF.